This is a list of T cell receptor beta chains from one sample in a study of T cells in Graves' hyperthyroidism and ophthalmopathy. TCRdb reprocessed the multiplex PCR reads with MiXCR, giving one entry per CDR3 protein. The sample records around 350,000 distinct CDR3 sequences, about 19% being singletons. Source material: blood. The receptor source for this set is a woman aged 18-29 years with Graves' hyperthyroidism. CDR3s include the opening cysteine and the closing phenylalanine or tryptophan. Each record gives: J gene, V gene, clone size, D gene, CDR3 protein, CDR3 DNA. The D gene is left open where the match is weak. Size is stated for part of the rows, as once, few or many counts, or as a class when the clone is expanded.

j_gene: TRBJ2-5
v_gene: TRBV5-8
abundance: many
d_gene: TRBD2
CDR3aa: CASSLGASGGNQETQYF
CDR3nt: TGTGCCAGCAGCTTGGGCGCTAGCGGGGGAAACCAAGAGACCCAGTACTTC

j_gene: TRBJ2-5
v_gene: TRBV27
abundance: -
d_gene: TRBD1
CDR3aa: CASSSWDRGQETQYF
CDR3nt: TGTGCCAGCAGTTCGTGGGACAGGGGGCAAGAGACCCAGTACTTC

j_gene: TRBJ1-3
v_gene: TRBV2
abundance: many
d_gene: -
CDR3aa: CASSVDGSGNTIYF
CDR3nt: TGTGCCAGCAGTGTAGACGGGTCGGGAAACACCATATATTTT

j_gene: TRBJ1-2
v_gene: TRBV6-1
abundance: -
d_gene: -
CDR3aa: CASSDRHLGYGYTF
CDR3nt: TGTGCCAGCAGTGATCGGCACCTAGGCTATGGCTACACCTTC

j_gene: TRBJ2-5
v_gene: TRBV6-2/TRBV6-3
abundance: -
d_gene: -
CDR3aa: CASTYFETQYF
CDR3nt: TGTGCCAGCACCTACTTCGAGACCCAGTACTTC

j_gene: TRBJ1-1
v_gene: TRBV12-3/TRBV12-4
abundance: many
d_gene: -
CDR3aa: CASRLGVMNTEAFF
CDR3nt: TGTGCCAGCAGATTAGGGGTCATGAACACTGAAGCTTTCTTT

j_gene: TRBJ2-7
v_gene: TRBV19
abundance: many
d_gene: -
CDR3aa: CASNAGSGEQYF
CDR3nt: TGTGCCAGTAACGCGGGGAGTGGCGAGCAGTACTTC

j_gene: TRBJ1-5
v_gene: TRBV6-1
abundance: -
d_gene: TRBD1
CDR3aa: CASTEEGAAQPQHF
CDR3nt: TGTGCCAGCACCGAGGAGGGGGCGGCTCAGCCCCAGCATTTT

j_gene: TRBJ2-2
v_gene: TRBV20-1
abundance: many
d_gene: -
CDR3aa: CSARPWPGTGELFF
CDR3nt: TGCAGTGCTAGACCTTGGCCGGGGACCGGGGAGCTGTTTTTT

j_gene: TRBJ2-5
v_gene: TRBV12-3/TRBV12-4
abundance: -
d_gene: -
CDR3aa: CATAWREETQYF
CDR3nt: TGTGCCACCGCTTGGAGGGAGGAGACCCAGTACTTC

j_gene: TRBJ1-1
v_gene: TRBV6-5
abundance: many
d_gene: -
CDR3aa: CASLWEGNTEAFF
CDR3nt: TGTGCCAGCTTATGGGAGGGGAACACTGAAGCTTTCTTT

j_gene: TRBJ1-1
v_gene: TRBV5-1
abundance: many
d_gene: -
CDR3aa: CASSLDVSWIEAFF
CDR3nt: TGCGCCAGCAGCTTGGACGTCAGCTGGATTGAAGCTTTCTTT

j_gene: TRBJ2-6
v_gene: TRBV20-1
abundance: many
d_gene: -
CDR3aa: CSASEGDRSGANVLTF
CDR3nt: TGCAGTGCTAGTGAAGGCGACCGCTCTGGGGCCAACGTCCTGACTTTC

j_gene: TRBJ2-5
v_gene: TRBV3-1
abundance: few
d_gene: -
CDR3aa: CASSNPPGKLQETQYF
CDR3nt: TGTGCCAGCAGCAACCCCCCAGGGAAACTCCAAGAGACCCAGTACTTC

j_gene: TRBJ1-5
v_gene: TRBV28
abundance: many
d_gene: -
CDR3aa: CASSLGGQPHHNQPQHF
CDR3nt: TGTGCCAGCAGTTTAGGTGGACAGCCACACCACAATCAGCCCCAGCATTTT

j_gene: TRBJ2-7
v_gene: TRBV19
abundance: many
d_gene: -
CDR3aa: CASSISSGIAYEQYF
CDR3nt: TGTGCCAGTAGTATATCGTCAGGGATAGCCTACGAGCAGTACTTC

j_gene: TRBJ1-2
v_gene: TRBV10-3
abundance: many
d_gene: -
CDR3aa: CAISDQDGYTF
CDR3nt: TGTGCCATCAGTGATCAGGATGGCTACACCTTC

j_gene: TRBJ2-3
v_gene: TRBV13
abundance: many
d_gene: -
CDR3aa: CASSWGTDTQYF
CDR3nt: TGTGCCAGCAGCTGGGGCACAGATACGCAGTATTTT

j_gene: TRBJ2-2
v_gene: TRBV14
abundance: many
d_gene: -
CDR3aa: CASSQVGKSWTGELFF
CDR3nt: TGTGCCAGCAGCCAAGTCGGCAAGTCGTGGACCGGGGAGCTGTTTTTT

j_gene: TRBJ2-5
v_gene: TRBV20-1
abundance: many
d_gene: -
CDR3aa: CSARGLEETQYF
CDR3nt: TGCAGTGCTAGAGGTTTGGAGGAGACCCAGTACTTC

j_gene: TRBJ2-4
v_gene: TRBV13
abundance: few
d_gene: -
CDR3aa: CASSLGGLRRNIQYF
CDR3nt: TGTGCCAGCAGCCTAGGGGGTCTTAGGCGGAACATTCAGTACTTC

j_gene: TRBJ1-2
v_gene: TRBV27
abundance: many
d_gene: -
CDR3aa: CASSGGLYGYTF
CDR3nt: TGTGCCAGTTCGGGCGGATTGTATGGCTACACCTTC

j_gene: TRBJ2-5
v_gene: TRBV12-3/TRBV12-4
abundance: -
d_gene: -
CDR3aa: CASSLNRAPGTQYF
CDR3nt: TGTGCCAGCAGTTTAAACAGGGCCCCTGGGACCCAGTACTTC

j_gene: TRBJ2-2
v_gene: TRBV12-3/TRBV12-4
abundance: many
d_gene: -
CDR3aa: CASSGRWNTGELFF
CDR3nt: TGTGCCAGCAGCGGAAGGTGGAACACCGGGGAGCTGTTTTTT

j_gene: TRBJ2-7
v_gene: TRBV25-1
abundance: many
d_gene: TRBD1
CDR3aa: CASSVQGLEQYF
CDR3nt: TGTGCCAGCAGTGTACAGGGGCTCGAGCAGTACTTC

j_gene: TRBJ2-5
v_gene: TRBV27
abundance: many
d_gene: TRBD1
CDR3aa: CASSWVHNRGGETQYF
CDR3nt: TGTGCCAGCAGTTGGGTCCATAACAGGGGCGGAGAGACCCAGTACTTC

j_gene: TRBJ1-5
v_gene: TRBV6-5
abundance: many
d_gene: -
CDR3aa: CASSYSGAGGNQPQHF
CDR3nt: TGTGCCAGCAGTTACTCAGGGGCAGGAGGCAATCAGCCCCAGCATTTT

j_gene: TRBJ2-7
v_gene: TRBV7-8
abundance: -
d_gene: TRBD2
CDR3aa: CASSSTAGPYEQYF
CDR3nt: TGTGCCAGCAGCTCGACAGCGGGACCGTACGAGCAGTACTTC

j_gene: TRBJ1-5
v_gene: TRBV10-3
abundance: many
d_gene: -
CDR3aa: CAIGEGAQPQHF
CDR3nt: TGTGCCATCGGCGAAGGTGCTCAGCCCCAGCATTTT

j_gene: TRBJ2-2
v_gene: TRBV12-3/TRBV12-4
abundance: -
d_gene: -
CDR3aa: CASRPSMGGELFF
CDR3nt: TGTGCCAGCAGACCCTCGATGGGGGGGGAGCTGTTTTTT

j_gene: TRBJ1-5
v_gene: TRBV4-1
abundance: few
d_gene: -
CDR3aa: CASSQEYEFSNQPQHF
CDR3nt: TGCGCCAGCAGCCAAGAATATGAATTTAGCAATCAGCCCCAGCATTTT

j_gene: TRBJ2-7
v_gene: TRBV14
abundance: many
d_gene: -
CDR3aa: CASSHSTTRLLHRYEQYF
CDR3nt: TGTGCCAGCAGCCATTCCACCACTAGGCTTCTGCACCGCTACGAGCAGTACTTC

j_gene: TRBJ1-5
v_gene: TRBV6-5
abundance: many
d_gene: -
CDR3aa: CASARRGLGNQPQHF
CDR3nt: TGTGCCAGCGCGCGGAGGGGCTTAGGTAATCAGCCCCAGCATTTT

j_gene: TRBJ2-7
v_gene: TRBV20-1
abundance: many
d_gene: -
CDR3aa: CSASIPRTSYEQYF
CDR3nt: TGCAGTGCTAGCATCCCTCGTACCTCCTACGAGCAGTACTTC

j_gene: TRBJ1-5
v_gene: TRBV5-1
abundance: many
d_gene: TRBD1
CDR3aa: CASSLGQGINQPQHF
CDR3nt: TGCGCCAGCAGCTTGGGACAGGGTATCAATCAGCCCCAGCATTTT

j_gene: TRBJ1-5
v_gene: TRBV6-5
abundance: many
d_gene: -
CDR3aa: CASSYVGRNQPQHF
CDR3nt: TGTGCCAGCAGTTACGTGGGGAGGAATCAGCCCCAGCATTTT

j_gene: TRBJ1-3
v_gene: TRBV4-1
abundance: few
d_gene: TRBD1
CDR3aa: CASSQRQPLGQGAAGNTIYF
CDR3nt: TGCGCCAGCAGCCAAAGGCAGCCGCTCGGACAGGGTGCTGCCGGAAACACCATATATTTT

j_gene: TRBJ2-2
v_gene: TRBV6-2/TRBV6-3
abundance: -
d_gene: -
CDR3aa: CASSLAGTGELLF
CDR3nt: TGTGCCAGCAGTCTCGCTGGCACCGGGGAGCTGCTTTTT

j_gene: TRBJ1-2
v_gene: TRBV12-3/TRBV12-4
abundance: many
d_gene: TRBD1
CDR3aa: CASSLTEGGRVGYTF
CDR3nt: TGTGCCAGCAGTTTAACAGAAGGGGGCCGAGTCGGCTACACCTTC

j_gene: TRBJ2-7
v_gene: TRBV5-1
abundance: many
d_gene: -
CDR3aa: CASSLRFRAGSYEQYF
CDR3nt: TGCGCCAGCAGCCTGAGGTTCCGGGCCGGCTCCTACGAGCAGTACTTC

j_gene: TRBJ1-5
v_gene: TRBV6-5
abundance: many
d_gene: -
CDR3aa: CASSSGDQPQHF
CDR3nt: TGTGCCAGCAGTTCCGGGGACCAGCCCCAGCATTTT

j_gene: TRBJ1-1
v_gene: TRBV30
abundance: many
d_gene: -
CDR3aa: CAWSAQVGALTF
CDR3nt: TGTGCCTGGAGCGCGCAGGTGGGAGCCTTGACTTTT

j_gene: TRBJ1-2
v_gene: TRBV6-1
abundance: once
d_gene: -
CDR3aa: CASSVTGRANYGYTF
CDR3nt: TGTGCCAGCAGTGTCACAGGGAGGGCTAACTATGGCTACACCTTC

j_gene: TRBJ1-2
v_gene: TRBV9
abundance: many
d_gene: -
CDR3aa: CASSVGVRGPEGNYGYTF
CDR3nt: TGTGCCAGCAGCGTAGGGGTCCGAGGGCCGGAGGGGAACTATGGCTACACCTTC

j_gene: TRBJ1-2
v_gene: TRBV7-3
abundance: many
d_gene: TRBD1
CDR3aa: CASRPGGENEGYTF
CDR3nt: TGTGCCAGCAGGCCAGGGGGCGAGAACGAGGGCTACACCTTC

j_gene: TRBJ2-5
v_gene: TRBV14
abundance: many
d_gene: -
CDR3aa: CASGTEGGEETQYF
CDR3nt: TGTGCCAGCGGTACCGAGGGCGGGGAGGAGACCCAGTACTTC

j_gene: TRBJ1-5
v_gene: TRBV12-3/TRBV12-4
abundance: many
d_gene: TRBD1
CDR3aa: CASSLDRGRISNQPQHF
CDR3nt: TGTGCCAGCAGTTTAGACAGGGGGCGAATTAGCAATCAGCCCCAGCATTTT

j_gene: TRBJ2-2
v_gene: TRBV2
abundance: many
d_gene: TRBD2
CDR3aa: CASRPAFTSGGELFF
CDR3nt: TGTGCCAGCCGGCCTGCCTTTACTAGCGGGGGGGAGCTGTTTTTT

j_gene: TRBJ2-5
v_gene: TRBV4-2
abundance: many
d_gene: -
CDR3aa: CASSPNSDREGTQYF
CDR3nt: TGTGCCAGCAGTCCGAACTCTGACAGGGAGGGGACCCAGTACTTC

j_gene: TRBJ1-1
v_gene: TRBV20-1
abundance: -
d_gene: -
CDR3aa: CSARESWNTEAFF
CDR3nt: TGCAGTGCTAGAGAGTCCTGGAACACTGAAGCTTTCTTT

j_gene: TRBJ1-1
v_gene: TRBV7-2
abundance: many
d_gene: -
CDR3aa: CASSASGGTEAFF
CDR3nt: TGTGCCAGCAGCGCATCGGGAGGGACTGAAGCTTTCTTT

j_gene: TRBJ1-1
v_gene: TRBV28
abundance: many
d_gene: -
CDR3aa: CASSFLGEAFF
CDR3nt: TGTGCCAGCAGTTTCCTGGGTGAAGCTTTCTTT

j_gene: TRBJ2-5
v_gene: TRBV11-2
abundance: few
d_gene: -
CDR3aa: CASGPSPSRTQYF
CDR3nt: TGTGCCAGCGGACCCTCCCCAAGTCGGACCCAGTACTTC

j_gene: TRBJ2-7
v_gene: TRBV18
abundance: -
d_gene: -
CDR3aa: CASSPLGRSSYEQYF
CDR3nt: TGTGCCAGCTCACCACTCGGCAGGAGCTCCTACGAGCAGTACTTC

j_gene: TRBJ1-2
v_gene: TRBV4-2
abundance: few
d_gene: -
CDR3aa: CASSQGTGNYGYTF
CDR3nt: TGTGCCAGCAGCCAAGGGACCGGGAACTATGGCTACACCTTC

j_gene: TRBJ1-1
v_gene: TRBV20-1
abundance: many
d_gene: -
CDR3aa: CSGSRPNTEAFF
CDR3nt: TGCAGTGGAAGCAGGCCCAACACTGAAGCTTTCTTT